Below are 3 T cell receptor beta chains sequenced from a single sample in a study of T cells in Graves' hyperthyroidism and ophthalmopathy. The CDR3 regions of TCR beta were amplified from RNA transcripts. The primer set for the first-round RT-PCR of the TCR CDR3 was HTBI. TCRdb fed the multiplex PCR reads into MiXCR, producing one record per CDR3 protein. The sample yields some 760,000 distinct CDR3 sequences, around 15% seen once. The source material was blood. Receptors originate from a woman aged 18 to 35 with Graves' hyperthyroidism.

The table lists this clonotype with many counts. V and J are TRBV5-8 and TRBJ2-1; maybe TRBD2 (5 bases). Germline CDR1 and CDR2: SGHTS and YDEGEE. V was trimmed by 2 bases and J by 6 bases, leaving 12 bases between them. The length of the CDR3 is 14 residues. As DNA, the CDR3 is TGTGCCAGCAGCTTTACGGACTGGGGCAATGAGCAGTTCTTC. Translated, it gives CASSFTDWGNEQFF. Filled out from reference TRBV5-8 and TRBJ2-1, the complete variable domain reads EAGVTQSPTHLIKTRGQQATLRCSPISGHTSVYWYQQALGLGLQFLLWYDEGEERNRGNFPPRFSGRQFPNYSSELNVNALELEDSALYLCASSFTDWGNEQFFGPGTRLTVL.

The chain has TRBV7-9 and TRBJ2-5, with D unclear. From germline, CDR1 is SEHNR and CDR2 FQNEAQ (reference sequence). V was pared by 0 bases and J by 5 bases, with 13 bases between. This CDR3 contains 15 residues. The CDR3 nucleotides are TGTGCCAGCAGCTTAGCGAGGTGGCAATGGGAGACCCAGTACTTC. Translation gives CASSLARWQWETQYF.

The chain joins TRBV6-5 to TRBJ1-2; D perhaps matches TRBD1 (5 bases). V was trimmed by 0 bases and J by 4 bases, leaving 9 bases between them. Germline lookup yields CDR1 MNHEY and CDR2 SVGAGI. CDR3 length equals 14 residues. The CDR3 region is CASSYSRQSYGYTF. The CDR3 bases are TGTGCCAGCAGTTACTCGAGACAGTCCTATGGCTACACCTTC.